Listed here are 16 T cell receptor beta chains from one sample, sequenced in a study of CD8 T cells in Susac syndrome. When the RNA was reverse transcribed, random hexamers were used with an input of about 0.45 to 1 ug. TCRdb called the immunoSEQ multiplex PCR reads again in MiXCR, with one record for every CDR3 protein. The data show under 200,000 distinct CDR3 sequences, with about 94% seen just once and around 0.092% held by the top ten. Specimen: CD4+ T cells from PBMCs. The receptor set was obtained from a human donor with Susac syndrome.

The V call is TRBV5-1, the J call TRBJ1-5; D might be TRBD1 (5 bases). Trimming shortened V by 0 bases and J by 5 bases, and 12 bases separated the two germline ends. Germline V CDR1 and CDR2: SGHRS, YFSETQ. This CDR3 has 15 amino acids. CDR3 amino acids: CASSLDGTPDQPQHF. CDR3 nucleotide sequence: TGCGCCAGCAGCTTGGACGGGACCCCAGATCAGCCCCAGCATTTT.

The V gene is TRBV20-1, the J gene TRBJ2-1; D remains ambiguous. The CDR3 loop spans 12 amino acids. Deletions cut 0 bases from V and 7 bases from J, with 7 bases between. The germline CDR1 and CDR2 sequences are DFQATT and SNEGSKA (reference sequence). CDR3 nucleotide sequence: TGCAGTGCTAGAGATCGGTGGAATGAGCAGTTCTTC. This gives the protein CSARDRWNEQFF.

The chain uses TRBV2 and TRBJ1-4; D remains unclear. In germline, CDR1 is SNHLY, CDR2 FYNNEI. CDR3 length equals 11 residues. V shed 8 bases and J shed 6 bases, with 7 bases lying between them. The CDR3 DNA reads TGTGCCAGCGCCGTGTATGAAAAACTGTTTTTT. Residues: CASAVYEKLFF.

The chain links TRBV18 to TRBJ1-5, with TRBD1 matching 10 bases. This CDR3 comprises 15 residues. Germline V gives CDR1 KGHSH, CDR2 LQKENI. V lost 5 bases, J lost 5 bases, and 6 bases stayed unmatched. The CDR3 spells CASSVGQGGDQPQHF. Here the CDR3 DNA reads TGTGCCAGCTCAGTCGGACAGGGGGGCGATCAGCCCCAGCATTTT.

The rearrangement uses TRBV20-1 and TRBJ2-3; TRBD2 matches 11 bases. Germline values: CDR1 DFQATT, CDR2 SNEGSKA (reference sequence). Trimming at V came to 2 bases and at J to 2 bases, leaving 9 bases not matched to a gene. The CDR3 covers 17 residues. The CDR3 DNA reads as TGCAGTGCTAGACACCCGTCGACTAGCGGGGTCACAGATACGCAGTATTTT. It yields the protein CSARHPSTSGVTDTQYF.

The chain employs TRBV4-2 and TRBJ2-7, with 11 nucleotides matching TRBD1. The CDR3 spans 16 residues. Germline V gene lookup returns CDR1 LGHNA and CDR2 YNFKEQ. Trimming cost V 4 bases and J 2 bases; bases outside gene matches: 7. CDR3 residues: CASSPTGTGGAYEQYF. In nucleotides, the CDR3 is TGTGCCAGCAGCCCCACCGGGACAGGGGGAGCCTACGAGCAGTACTTC.

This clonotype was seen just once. Written as DNA, the CDR3 is TGTGCCAGTAGTGACTCAGCCCGCTACGAGCAGTACTTC. It codes for CASSDSARYEQYF. The chain has TRBV19 and TRBJ2-7; D not resolved. CDR1 is LNHDA and CDR2 is SQIVND in the germline V gene (reference sequence). The CDR3 runs 13 residues. Trimming took 5 bases from V and 3 from J, leaving 11 bases between them.

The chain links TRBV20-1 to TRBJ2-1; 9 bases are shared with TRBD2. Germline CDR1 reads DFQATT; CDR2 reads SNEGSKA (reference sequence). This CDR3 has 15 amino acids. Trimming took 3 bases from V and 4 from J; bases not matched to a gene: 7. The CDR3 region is CSASNLAGRYNEQFF. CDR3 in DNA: TGCAGTGCTAGTAACCTAGCGGGGCGGTACAATGAGCAGTTCTTC.

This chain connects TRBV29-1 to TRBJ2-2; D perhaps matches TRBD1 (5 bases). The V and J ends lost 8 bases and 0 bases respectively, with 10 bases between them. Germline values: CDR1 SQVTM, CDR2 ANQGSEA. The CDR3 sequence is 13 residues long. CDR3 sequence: CSFGQANTGELFF. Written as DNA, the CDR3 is TGCAGCTTCGGACAAGCGAACACCGGGGAGCTGTTTTTT.

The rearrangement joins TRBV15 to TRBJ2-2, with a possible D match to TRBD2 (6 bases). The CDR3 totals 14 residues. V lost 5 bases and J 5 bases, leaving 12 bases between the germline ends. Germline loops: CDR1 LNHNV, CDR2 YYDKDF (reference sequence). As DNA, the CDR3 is TGTGCCACCAGCCCGAACCGGGGGACCGGGGAGCTGTTTTTT. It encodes CATSPNRGTGELFF.

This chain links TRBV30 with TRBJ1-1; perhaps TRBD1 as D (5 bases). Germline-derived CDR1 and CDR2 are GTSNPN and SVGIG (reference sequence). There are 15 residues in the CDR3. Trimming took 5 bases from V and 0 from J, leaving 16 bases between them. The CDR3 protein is CAWLRQRTMNTEAFF. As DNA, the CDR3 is TGTGCCTGGCTTAGACAGCGAACCATGAACACTGAAGCTTTCTTT.

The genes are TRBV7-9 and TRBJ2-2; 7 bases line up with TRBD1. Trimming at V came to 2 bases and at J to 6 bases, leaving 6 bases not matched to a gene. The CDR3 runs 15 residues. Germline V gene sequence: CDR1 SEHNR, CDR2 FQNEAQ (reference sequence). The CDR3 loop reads CASSLQRQGAGELFF. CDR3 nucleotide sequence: TGTGCCAGCAGCTTACAGCGCCAGGGGGCCGGGGAGCTGTTTTTT. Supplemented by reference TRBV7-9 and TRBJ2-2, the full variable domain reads DTGVSQNPRHKITKRGQNVTFRCDPISEHNRLYWYRQTLGQGPEFLTYFQNEAQLEKSRLLSDRFSAERPKGSFSTLEIQRTEQGDSAMYLCASSLQRQGAGELFFGEGSRLTVL.

CDR3 residues: CASIDRMNTEAFF. DNA of the CDR3: TGTGCCAGTATCGACAGAATGAACACTGAAGCTTTCTTT. The J gene is TRBJ1-1, the V gene TRBV5-4; a weak D match, TRBD1 (5 bases). Between the trimmed V and J ends, which lost 8 bases and 0 bases, there was a span of 11 bases. Germline assignment: CDR1 SGHNT and CDR2 YYREEE (reference sequence). CDR3 length equals 13 residues.

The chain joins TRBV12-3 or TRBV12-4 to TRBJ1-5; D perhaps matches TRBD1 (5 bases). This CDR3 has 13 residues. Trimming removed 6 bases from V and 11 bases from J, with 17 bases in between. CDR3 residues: CASSLETWGAQHF. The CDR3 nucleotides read TGTGCCAGCAGCCTAGAGACGTGGGGGGCCCAGCATTTT.

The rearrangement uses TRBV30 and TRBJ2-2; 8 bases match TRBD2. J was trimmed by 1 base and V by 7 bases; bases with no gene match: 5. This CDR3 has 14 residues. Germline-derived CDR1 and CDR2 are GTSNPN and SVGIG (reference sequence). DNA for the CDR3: TGTGCCTCGACCAGCGGGGGGAACACCGGGGAGCTGTTTTTT. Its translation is CASTSGGNTGELFF.

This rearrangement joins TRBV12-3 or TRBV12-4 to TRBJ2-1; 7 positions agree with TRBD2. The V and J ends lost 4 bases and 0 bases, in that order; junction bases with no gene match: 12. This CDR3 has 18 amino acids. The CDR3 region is CASSSVPGGTSSYNEQFF. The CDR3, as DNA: TGTGCCAGCAGTTCCGTGCCGGGGGGTACGAGCTCCTACAATGAGCAGTTCTTC.